The present T cell receptor (beta chain) was sequenced within a study of blood T cell repertoires in COVID-19. Sequencing used immunoSEQ multiplex PCR; TCRdb keeps in-frame clones, though not all of them. The sample records about 58,000 clones, 70% to 90% being singletons. With 6 bases removed from V and 0 bases from J, the gap between germline ends came to 9 bases. The CDR3 spans 13 residues. Source material: peripheral blood. The sequence was collected from a woman in her seventies with active COVID-19. V usage is TRBV12-3 or TRBV12-4 and J usage is TRBJ2-7; maybe TRBD1 (6 bases). This chain's CDR3 is CASRMTGSYEQYF. As DNA, the CDR3 is TGTGCCAGCAGGATGACAGGCTCCTACGAGCAGTACTTC.